This T cell receptor (beta chain) was documented in a study of T-cell reconstitution after alpha-beta-depleted transplantation in children. Trimming removed 0 bases from V and 5 bases from J, with 3 bases in between. This CDR3 has 12 amino acids. Germline lookup yields CDR1 LNHNV and CDR2 YYDKDF (reference sequence). The table lists this clonotype with many counts. Its antigen is still unknown. A TCRbeta library incorporating unique molecular identifiers was prepared. TCRdb processed the PCR reads anew with MiXCR; each CDR3 protein has one entry. The sample yields about 980,000 distinct CDR3 sequences, about 29% seen once. Overall study results and limits: Newly produced T cells mostly provided counts and TCRbeta diversity after one year, as hyperexpanded clones declined. Surviving thymic progenitors and recipient T cells were the source of high TCRbeta diversity at day 60 in some patients.

This clonotype was obtained from a boy under two years old who had a stem cell transplant for SCID, so the T cells may come from the graft donor. The rearrangement joins TRBV15 to TRBJ2-3; D not certain. The input for sequencing was PBMCs, mostly from graft donor cells, taken 360 days after TCRalphabeta/CD19-depleted stem cell transplant. The CDR3: CATSRDKDTQYF. The CDR3 nucleotides are TGTGCCACCAGCAGAGATAAAGATACGCAGTATTTT.